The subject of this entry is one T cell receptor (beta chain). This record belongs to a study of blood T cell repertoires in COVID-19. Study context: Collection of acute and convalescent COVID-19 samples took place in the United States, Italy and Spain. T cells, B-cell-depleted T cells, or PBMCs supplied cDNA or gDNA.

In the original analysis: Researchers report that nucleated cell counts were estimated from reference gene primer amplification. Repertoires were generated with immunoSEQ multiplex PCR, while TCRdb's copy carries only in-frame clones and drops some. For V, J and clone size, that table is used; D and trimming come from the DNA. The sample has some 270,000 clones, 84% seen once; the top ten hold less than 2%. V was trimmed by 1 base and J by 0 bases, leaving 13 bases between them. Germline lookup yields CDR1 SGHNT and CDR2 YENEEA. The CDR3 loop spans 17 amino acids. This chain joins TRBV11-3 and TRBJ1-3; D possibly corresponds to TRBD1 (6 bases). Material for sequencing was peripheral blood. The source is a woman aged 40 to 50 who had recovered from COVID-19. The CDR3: CASSLGLRGYSGNTIYF. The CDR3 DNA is TGTGCCAGCAGCTTAGGACTCAGGGGCTACTCTGGAAACACCATATATTTT. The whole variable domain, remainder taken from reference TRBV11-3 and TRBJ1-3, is EAGVVQSPRYKIIEKKQPVAFWCNPISGHNTLYWYLQNLGQGPELLIRYENEEAVDDSQLPKDRFSAERLKGVDSTLKIQPAELGDSAVYLCASSLGLRGYSGNTIYFGEGSWLTVV.